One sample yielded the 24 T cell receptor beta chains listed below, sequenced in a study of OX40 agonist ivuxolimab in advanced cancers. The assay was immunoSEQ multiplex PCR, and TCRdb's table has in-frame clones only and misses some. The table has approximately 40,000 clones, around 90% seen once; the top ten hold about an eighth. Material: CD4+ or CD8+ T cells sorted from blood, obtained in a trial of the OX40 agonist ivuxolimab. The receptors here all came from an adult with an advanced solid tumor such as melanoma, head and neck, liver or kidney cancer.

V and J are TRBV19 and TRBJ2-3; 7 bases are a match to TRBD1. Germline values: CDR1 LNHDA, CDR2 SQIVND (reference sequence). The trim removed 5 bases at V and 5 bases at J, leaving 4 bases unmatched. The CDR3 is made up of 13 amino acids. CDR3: CASSRTGKDTQYF. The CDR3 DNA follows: TGTGCCAGTAGTCGGACAGGAAAAGATACGCAGTATTTT.

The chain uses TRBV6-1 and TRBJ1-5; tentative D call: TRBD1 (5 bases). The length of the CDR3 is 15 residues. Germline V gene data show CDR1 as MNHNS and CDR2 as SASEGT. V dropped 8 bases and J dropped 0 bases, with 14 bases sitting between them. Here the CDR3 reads CASPPDNLSNQPQHF. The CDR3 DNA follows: TGTGCCAGCCCTCCGGACAACCTTAGCAATCAGCCCCAGCATTTT.

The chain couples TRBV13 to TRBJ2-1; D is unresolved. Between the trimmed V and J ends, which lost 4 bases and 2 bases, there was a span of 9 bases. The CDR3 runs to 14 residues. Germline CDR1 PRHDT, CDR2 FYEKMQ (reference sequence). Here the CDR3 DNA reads TGTGCCAGCAGCTCTTTAGGAGCCTACAATGAGCAGTTCTTC. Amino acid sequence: CASSSLGAYNEQFF.

CDR3 bases: TGTGCCAGCAGCTCCGGGGGGGCCGTCACCGGGGAGCTGTTTTTT. Translation gives CASSSGGAVTGELFF. The chain carries TRBV9 and TRBJ2-2; 8 nucleotides agree with TRBD2. The V gene's germline CDR1 is SGDLS and CDR2 YYNGEE. The V and J ends lost 4 bases and 4 bases, in that order; junction bases with no gene match: 6. The CDR3 runs 15 residues.

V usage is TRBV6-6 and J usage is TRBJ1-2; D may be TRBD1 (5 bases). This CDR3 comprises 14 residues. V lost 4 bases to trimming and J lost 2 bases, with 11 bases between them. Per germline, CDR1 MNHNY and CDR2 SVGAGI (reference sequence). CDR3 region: CASSLPGLNYGYTF. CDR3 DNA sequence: TGTGCCAGCAGTTTGCCGGGACTGAACTATGGCTACACCTTC.

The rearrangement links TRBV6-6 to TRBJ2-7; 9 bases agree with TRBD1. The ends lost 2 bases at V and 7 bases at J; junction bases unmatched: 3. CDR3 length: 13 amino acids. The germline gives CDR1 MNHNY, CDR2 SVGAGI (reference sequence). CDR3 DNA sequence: TGTGCCAGCAGTTACACAGGGGGCGGGGAGCAGTACTTC. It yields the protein CASSYTGGGEQYF.

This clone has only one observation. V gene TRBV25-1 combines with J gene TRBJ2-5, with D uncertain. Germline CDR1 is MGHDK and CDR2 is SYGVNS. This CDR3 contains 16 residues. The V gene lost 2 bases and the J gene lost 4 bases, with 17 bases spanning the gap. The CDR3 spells CASSETAAYEGETQYF. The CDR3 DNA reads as TGTGCCAGCAGTGAAACGGCAGCTTACGAAGGAGAGACCCAGTACTTC.

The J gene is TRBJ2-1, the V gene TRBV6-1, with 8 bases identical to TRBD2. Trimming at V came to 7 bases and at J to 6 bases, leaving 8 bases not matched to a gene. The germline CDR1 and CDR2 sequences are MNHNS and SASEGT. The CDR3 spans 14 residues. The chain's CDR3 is CASTPGGESNEQFF. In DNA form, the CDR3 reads TGTGCCAGCACCCCCGGGGGGGAGAGCAATGAGCAGTTCTTC.

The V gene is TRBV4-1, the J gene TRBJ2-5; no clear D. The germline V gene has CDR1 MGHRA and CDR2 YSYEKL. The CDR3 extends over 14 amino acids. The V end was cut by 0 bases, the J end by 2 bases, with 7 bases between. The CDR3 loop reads CASSQDGVQETQYF. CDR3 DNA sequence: TGCGCCAGCAGCCAAGATGGGGTGCAAGAGACCCAGTACTTC.

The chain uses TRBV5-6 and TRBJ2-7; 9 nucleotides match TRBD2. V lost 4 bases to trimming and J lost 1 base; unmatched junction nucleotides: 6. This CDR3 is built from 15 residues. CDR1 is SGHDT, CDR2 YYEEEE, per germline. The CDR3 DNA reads TGTGCCAGCAGCCCGGGAGCGGGAGGATCCTACGAGCAGTACTTC. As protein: CASSPGAGGSYEQYF.

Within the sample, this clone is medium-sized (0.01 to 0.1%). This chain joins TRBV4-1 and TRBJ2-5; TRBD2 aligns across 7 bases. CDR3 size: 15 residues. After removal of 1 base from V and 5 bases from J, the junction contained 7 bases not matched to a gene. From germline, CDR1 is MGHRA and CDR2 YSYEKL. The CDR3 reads CASSQVASGVETQYF. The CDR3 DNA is TGCGCCAGCAGCCAAGTGGCCAGCGGGGTTGAGACCCAGTACTTC.

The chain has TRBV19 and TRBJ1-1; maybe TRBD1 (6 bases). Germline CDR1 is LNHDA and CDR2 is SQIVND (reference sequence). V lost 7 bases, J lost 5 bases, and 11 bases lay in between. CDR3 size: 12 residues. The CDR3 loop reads CASKRGGTEAFF. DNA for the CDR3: TGTGCCAGTAAAAGGGGGGGAACTGAAGCTTTCTTT. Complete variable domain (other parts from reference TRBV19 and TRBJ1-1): DGGITQSPKYLFRKEGQNVTLSCEQNLNHDAMYWYRQDPGQGLRLIYYSQIVNDFQKGDIAEGYSVSREKKESFPLTVTSAQKNPTAFYLCASKRGGTEAFFGQGTRLTVV.

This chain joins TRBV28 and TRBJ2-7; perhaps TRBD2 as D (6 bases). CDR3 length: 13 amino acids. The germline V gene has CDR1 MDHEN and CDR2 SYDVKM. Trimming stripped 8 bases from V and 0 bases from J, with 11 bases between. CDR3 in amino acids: CASHAGSSYEQYF. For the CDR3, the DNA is TGTGCCAGCCATGCGGGGAGCTCCTACGAGCAGTACTTC.

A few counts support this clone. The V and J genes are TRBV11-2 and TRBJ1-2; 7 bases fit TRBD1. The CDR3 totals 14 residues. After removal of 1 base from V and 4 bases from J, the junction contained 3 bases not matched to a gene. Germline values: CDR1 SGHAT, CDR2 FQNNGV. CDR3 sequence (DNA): TGTGCCAGCAGCTTAGCGGCAGGGGGCTATGGCTACACCTTC. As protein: CASSLAAGGYGYTF.

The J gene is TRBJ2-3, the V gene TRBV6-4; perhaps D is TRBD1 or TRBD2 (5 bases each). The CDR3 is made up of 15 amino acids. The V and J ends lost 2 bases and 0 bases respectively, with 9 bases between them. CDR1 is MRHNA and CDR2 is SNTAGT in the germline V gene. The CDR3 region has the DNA TGTGCCAGCAGTGACGAGGGGCTAAGCACAGATACGCAGTATTTT. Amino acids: CASSDEGLSTDTQYF.

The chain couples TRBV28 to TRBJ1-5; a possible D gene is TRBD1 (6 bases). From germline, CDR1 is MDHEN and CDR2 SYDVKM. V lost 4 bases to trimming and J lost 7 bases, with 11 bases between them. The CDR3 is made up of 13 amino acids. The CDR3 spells CASSSQGFQPQHF. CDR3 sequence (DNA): TGTGCCAGCAGTTCCCAGGGGTTCCAGCCCCAGCATTTT.

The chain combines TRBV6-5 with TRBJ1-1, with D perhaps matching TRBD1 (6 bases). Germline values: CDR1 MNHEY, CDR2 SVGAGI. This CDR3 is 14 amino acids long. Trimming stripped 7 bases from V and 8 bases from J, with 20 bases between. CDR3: CASTWTALSSEAFF. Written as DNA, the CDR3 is TGTGCCAGCACCTGGACAGCACTTTCCTCCGAAGCTTTCTTT.

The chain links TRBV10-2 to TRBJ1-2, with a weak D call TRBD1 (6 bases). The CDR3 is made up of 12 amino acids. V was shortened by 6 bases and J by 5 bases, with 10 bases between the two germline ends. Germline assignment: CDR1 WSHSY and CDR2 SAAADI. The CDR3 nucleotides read TGCGCCAGCAGCTACGGGACATATGGCTACACCTTC. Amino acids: CASSYGTYGYTF.

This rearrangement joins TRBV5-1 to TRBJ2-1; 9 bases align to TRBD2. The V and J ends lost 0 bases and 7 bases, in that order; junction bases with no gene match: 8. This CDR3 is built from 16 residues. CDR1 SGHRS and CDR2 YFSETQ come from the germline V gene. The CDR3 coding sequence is TGCGCCAGCAGCTTGGAGGTAGCGGGGGACTTTAATGAGCAGTTCTTC. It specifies CASSLEVAGDFNEQFF.

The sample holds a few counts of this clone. The CDR3 loop reads CASSHQDRVDQPQHF. CDR3 nucleotide sequence: TGCGCCAGCAGCCATCAGGACAGGGTCGATCAGCCCCAGCATTTT. The rearrangement joins TRBV4-1 to TRBJ1-5, with 8 bases aligning to TRBD1. With V trimmed by 3 bases and J by 5 bases, 6 bases remained unmatched. The germline V gene has CDR1 MGHRA and CDR2 YSYEKL. CDR3 size: 15 residues.

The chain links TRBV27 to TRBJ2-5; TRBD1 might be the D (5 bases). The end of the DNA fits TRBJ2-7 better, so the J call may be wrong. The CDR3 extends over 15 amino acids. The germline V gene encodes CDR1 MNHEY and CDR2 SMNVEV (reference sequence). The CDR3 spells CASSLRGHEGYEQYF. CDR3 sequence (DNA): TGTGCCAGCAGTTTAAGGGGCCACGAAGGCTACGAGCAGTACTTC.

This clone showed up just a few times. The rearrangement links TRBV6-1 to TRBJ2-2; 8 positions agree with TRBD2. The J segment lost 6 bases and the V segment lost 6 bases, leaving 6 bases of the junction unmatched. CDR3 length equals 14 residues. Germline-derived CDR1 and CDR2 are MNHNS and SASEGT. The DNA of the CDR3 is TGTGCCAGCAGCCCGGGGGGGAGGGCCGGGGAGCTGTTTTTT. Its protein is CASSPGGRAGELFF.

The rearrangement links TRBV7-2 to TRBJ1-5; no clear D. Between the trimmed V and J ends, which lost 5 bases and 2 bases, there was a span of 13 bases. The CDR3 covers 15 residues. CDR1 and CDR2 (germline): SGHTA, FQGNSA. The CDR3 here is CASSQRPLGNQPQHF. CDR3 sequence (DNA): TGTGCCAGCAGCCAGCGGCCCCTCGGCAATCAGCCCCAGCATTTT.

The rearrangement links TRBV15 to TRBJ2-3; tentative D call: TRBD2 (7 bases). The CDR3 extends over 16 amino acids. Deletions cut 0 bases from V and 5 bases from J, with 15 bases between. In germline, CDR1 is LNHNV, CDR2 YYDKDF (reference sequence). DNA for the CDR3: TGTGCCACCAGCAGAGATTACGGGGGGCGCGGAGATACGCAGTATTTT. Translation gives CATSRDYGGRGDTQYF.